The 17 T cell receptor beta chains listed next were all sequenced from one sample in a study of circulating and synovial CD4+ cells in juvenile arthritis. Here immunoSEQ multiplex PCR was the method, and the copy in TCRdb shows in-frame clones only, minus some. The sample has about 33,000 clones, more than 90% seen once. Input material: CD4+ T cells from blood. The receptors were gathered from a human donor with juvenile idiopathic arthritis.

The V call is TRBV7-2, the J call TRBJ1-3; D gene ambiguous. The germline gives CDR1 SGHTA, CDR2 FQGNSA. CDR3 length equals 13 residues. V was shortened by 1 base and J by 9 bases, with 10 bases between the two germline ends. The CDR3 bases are TGTGCCAGCAGCTTAGACGGGGAAGCCACCATATATTTT. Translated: CASSLDGEATIYF.

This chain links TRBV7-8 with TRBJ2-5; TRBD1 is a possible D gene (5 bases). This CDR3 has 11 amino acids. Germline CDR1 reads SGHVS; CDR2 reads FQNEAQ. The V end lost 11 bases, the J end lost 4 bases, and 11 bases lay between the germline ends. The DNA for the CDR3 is TGTGCCTCTGGGGCGTCAGAGACCCAGTACTTC. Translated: CASGASETQYF.

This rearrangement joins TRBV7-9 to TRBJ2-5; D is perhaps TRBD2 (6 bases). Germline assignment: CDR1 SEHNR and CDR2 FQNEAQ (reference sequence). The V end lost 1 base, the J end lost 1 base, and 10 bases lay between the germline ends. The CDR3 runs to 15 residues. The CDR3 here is CASSLGAGIQETQYF. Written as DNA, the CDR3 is TGTGCCAGCAGCTTAGGCGCGGGAATCCAAGAGACCCAGTACTTC. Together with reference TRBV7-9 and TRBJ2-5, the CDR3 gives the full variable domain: DTGVSQNPRHKITKRGQNVTFRCDPISEHNRLYWYRQTLGQGPEFLTYFQNEAQLEKSRLLSDRFSAERPKGSFSTLEIQRTEQGDSAMYLCASSLGAGIQETQYFGPGTRLLVL.

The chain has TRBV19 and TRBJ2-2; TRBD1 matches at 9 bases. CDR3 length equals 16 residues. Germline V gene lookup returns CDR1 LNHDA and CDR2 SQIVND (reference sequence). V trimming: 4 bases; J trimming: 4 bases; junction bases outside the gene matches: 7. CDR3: CASSRDRVSLTGELFF. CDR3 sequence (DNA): TGTGCCAGTAGTAGGGACAGGGTGTCTCTCACCGGGGAGCTGTTTTTT.

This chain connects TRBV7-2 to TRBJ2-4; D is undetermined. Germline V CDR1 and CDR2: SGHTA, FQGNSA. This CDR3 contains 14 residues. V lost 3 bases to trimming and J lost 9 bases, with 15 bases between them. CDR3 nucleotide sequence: TGTGCCAGCAGCTTTAATGACGCCTCGGGCATTCAGTACTTC. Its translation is CASSFNDASGIQYF.

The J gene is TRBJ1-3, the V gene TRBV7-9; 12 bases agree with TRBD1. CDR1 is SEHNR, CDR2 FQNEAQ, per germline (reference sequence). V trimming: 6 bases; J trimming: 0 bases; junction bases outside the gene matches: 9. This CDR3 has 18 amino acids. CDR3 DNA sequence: TGTGCCAGCAGAAGTGGGACAGGGGGCTCGAGCTCTGGAAACACCATATATTTT. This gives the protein CASRSGTGGSSSGNTIYF. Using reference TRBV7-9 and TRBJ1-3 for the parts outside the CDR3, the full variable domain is DTGVSQNPRHKITKRGQNVTFRCDPISEHNRLYWYRQTLGQGPEFLTYFQNEAQLEKSRLLSDRFSAERPKGSFSTLEIQRTEQGDSAMYLCASRSGTGGSSSGNTIYFGEGSWLTVV.

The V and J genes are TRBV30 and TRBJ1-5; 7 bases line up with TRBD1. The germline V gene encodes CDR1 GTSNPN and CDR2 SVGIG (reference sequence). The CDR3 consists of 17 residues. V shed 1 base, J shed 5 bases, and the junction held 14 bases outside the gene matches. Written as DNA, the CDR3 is TGTGCCTGGAGTGGGCGGCCGGACCGACAGGGAGATCAGCCCCAGCATTTT. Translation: CAWSGRPDRQGDQPQHF.

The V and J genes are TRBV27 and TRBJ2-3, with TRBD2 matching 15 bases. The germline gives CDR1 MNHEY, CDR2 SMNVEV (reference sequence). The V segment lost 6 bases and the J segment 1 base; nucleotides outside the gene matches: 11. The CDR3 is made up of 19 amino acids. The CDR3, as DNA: TGTGCCAGCAGACCGACAGGACTAGCGGGAGGGCCCCGCACAGATACGCAGTATTTT. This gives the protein CASRPTGLAGGPRTDTQYF.

The CDR3 DNA is TGTGCCAGCAGCGCCACCTTCGGGGGCACAGATACGCAGTATTTT. Its protein is CASSATFGGTDTQYF. The chain has TRBV9 and TRBJ2-3, with D maybe TRBD2 (5 bases). Germline CDR1 reads SGDLS; CDR2 reads YYNGEE. V lost 3 bases to trimming and J lost 1 base, with 12 bases between them. The CDR3 runs to 15 residues.

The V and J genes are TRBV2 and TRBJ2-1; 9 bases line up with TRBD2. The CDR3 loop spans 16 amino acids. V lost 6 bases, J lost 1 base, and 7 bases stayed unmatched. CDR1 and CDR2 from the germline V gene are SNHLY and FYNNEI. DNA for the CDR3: TGTGCCAGCAGGTTAGCGGGGGACGGGTCCTACAATGAGCAGTTCTTC. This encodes CASRLAGDGSYNEQFF. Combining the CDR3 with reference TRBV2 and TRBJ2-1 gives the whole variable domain EPEVTQTPSHQVTQMGQEVILRCVPISNHLYFYWYRQILGQKVEFLVSFYNNEISEKSEIFDDQFSVERPDGSNFTLKIRSTKLEDSAMYFCASRLAGDGSYNEQFFGPGTRLTVL.

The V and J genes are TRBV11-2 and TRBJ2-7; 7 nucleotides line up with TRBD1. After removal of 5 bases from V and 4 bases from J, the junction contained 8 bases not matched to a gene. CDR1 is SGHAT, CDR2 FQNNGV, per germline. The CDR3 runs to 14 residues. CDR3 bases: TGTGCCAGCAGCAGACAGGGTCGGCGATACGAGCAGTACTTC. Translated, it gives CASSRQGRRYEQYF.

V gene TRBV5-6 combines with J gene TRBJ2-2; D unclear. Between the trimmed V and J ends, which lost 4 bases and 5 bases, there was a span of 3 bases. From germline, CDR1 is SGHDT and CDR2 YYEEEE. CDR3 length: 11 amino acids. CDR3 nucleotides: TGTGCCAGCAGCGCGACCGGGGAGCTGTTTTTT. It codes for CASSATGELFF. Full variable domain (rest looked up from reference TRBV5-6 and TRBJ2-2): DAGVTQSPTHLIKTRGQQVTLRCSPKSGHDTVSWYQQALGQGPQFIFQYYEEEERQRGNFPDRFSGHQFPNYSSELNVNALLLGDSALYLCASSATGELFFGEGSRLTVL.

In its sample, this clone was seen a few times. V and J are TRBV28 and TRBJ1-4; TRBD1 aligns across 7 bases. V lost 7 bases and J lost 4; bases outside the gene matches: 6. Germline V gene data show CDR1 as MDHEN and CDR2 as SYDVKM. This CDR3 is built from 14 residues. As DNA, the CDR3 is TGTGCCAGCACTCCGGGACAGAATAATGAAAAACTGTTTTTT. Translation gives CASTPGQNNEKLFF.

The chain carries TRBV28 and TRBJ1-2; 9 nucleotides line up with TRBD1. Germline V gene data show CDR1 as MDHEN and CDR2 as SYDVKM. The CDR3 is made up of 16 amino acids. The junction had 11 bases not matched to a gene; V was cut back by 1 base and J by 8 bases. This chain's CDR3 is CASSLLSPTGGGGYTF. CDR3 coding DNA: TGTGCCAGCAGTTTATTGAGTCCCACAGGGGGCGGAGGCTACACCTTC.

Written as DNA, the CDR3 is TGTGCCATCGGACTTACTTACAATGAGCAGTTCTTC. Translating it yields CAIGLTYNEQFF. V gene TRBV10-3 combines with J gene TRBJ2-1; TRBD2 is a possible D gene (5 bases). V gave up 8 bases and J gave up 4 bases, with 9 bases separating them. CDR3 length equals 12 residues. CDR1 ENHRY and CDR2 SYGVKD come from the germline V gene.

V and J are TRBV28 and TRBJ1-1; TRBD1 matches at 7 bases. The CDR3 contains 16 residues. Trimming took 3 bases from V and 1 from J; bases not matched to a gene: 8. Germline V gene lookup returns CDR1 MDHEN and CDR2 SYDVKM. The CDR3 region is CASSLIRRTGNTEAFF. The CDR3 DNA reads TGTGCCAGCAGTTTGATCAGGCGGACAGGGAACACTGAAGCTTTCTTT.

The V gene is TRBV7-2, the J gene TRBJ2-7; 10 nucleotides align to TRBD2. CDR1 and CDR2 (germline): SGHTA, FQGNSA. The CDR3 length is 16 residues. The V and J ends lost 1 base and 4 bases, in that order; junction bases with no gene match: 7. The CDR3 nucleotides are TGTGCCAGCAGCTTAGACTGGTCTAGCGGGAGTTACGAGCAGTACTTC. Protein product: CASSLDWSSGSYEQYF.